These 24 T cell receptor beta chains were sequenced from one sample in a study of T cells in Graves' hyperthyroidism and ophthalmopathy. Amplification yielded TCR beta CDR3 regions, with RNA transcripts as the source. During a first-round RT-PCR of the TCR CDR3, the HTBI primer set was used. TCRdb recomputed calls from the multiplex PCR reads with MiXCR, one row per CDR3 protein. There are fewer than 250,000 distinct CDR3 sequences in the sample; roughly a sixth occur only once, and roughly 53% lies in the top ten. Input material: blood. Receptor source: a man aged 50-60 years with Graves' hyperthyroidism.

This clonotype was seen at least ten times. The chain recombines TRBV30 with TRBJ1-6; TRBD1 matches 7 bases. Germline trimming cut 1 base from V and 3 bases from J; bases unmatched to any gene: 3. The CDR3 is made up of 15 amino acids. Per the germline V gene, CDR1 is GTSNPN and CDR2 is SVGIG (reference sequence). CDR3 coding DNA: TGTGCCTGGAGTGGGGACAGCCTCTATAATTCACCCCTCCACTTT. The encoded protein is CAWSGDSLYNSPLHF.

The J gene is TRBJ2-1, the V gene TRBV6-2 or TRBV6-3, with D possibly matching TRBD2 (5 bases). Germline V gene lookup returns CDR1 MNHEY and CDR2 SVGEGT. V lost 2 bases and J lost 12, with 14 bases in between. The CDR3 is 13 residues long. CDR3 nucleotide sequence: TGTGCCAGCAGTTACGCCCGAGCGGAACGGCAGTTCTTC. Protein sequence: CASSYARAERQFF.

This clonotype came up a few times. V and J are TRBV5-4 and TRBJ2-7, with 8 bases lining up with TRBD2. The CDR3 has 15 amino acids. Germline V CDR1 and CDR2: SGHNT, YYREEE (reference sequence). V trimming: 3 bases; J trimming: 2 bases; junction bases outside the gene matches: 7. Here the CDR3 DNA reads TGTGCCAGCAGCTCAAAACTAGCGGCACCCTACGAGCAGTACTTC. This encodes CASSSKLAAPYEQYF.

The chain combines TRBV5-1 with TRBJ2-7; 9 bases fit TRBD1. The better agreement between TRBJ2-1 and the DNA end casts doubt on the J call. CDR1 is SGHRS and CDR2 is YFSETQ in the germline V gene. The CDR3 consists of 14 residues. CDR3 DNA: TGCGCCAGCAGCTTGGTACAGGGGGCCTACGAGCAGTTCTTC. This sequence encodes CASSLVQGAYEQFF.

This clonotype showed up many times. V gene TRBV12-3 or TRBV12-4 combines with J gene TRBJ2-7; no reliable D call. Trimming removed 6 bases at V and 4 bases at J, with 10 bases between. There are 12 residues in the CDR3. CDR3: CASSYGPYEQYF. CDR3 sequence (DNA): TGTGCCAGCAGCTACGGACCTTACGAGCAGTACTTC.

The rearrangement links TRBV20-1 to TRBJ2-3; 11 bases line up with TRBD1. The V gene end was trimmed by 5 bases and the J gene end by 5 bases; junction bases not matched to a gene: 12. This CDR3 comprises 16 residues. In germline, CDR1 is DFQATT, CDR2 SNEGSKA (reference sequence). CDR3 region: CSAWDRGVLAGDTQYF. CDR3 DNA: TGCAGTGCTTGGGACAGGGGGGTGCTAGCGGGAGATACGCAGTATTTT.

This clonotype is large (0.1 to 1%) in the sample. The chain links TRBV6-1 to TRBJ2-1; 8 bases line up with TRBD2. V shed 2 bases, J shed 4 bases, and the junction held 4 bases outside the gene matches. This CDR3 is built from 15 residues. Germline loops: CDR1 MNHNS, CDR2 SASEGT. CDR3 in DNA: TGTGCCAGCAGTGAAAGGCCTAGCGGGTACAATGAGCAGTTCTTC. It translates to CASSERPSGYNEQFF.

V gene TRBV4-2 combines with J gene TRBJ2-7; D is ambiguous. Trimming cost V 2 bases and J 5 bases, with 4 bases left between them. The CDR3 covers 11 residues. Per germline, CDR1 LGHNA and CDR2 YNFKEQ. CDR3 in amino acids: CASSQHNEQYF. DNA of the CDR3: TGTGCCAGCAGCCAACACAACGAGCAGTACTTC.

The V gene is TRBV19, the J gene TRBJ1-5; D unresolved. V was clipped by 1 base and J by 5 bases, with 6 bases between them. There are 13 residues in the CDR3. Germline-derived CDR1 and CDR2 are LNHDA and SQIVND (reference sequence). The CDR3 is CASSIVGDQPQHF. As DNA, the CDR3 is TGTGCCAGTAGTATAGTTGGAGATCAGCCCCAGCATTTT.

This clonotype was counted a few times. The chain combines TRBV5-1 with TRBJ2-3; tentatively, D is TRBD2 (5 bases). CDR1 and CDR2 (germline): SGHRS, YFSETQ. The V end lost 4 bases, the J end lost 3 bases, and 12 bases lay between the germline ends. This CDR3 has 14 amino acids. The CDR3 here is CASSRQDLTDTQYF. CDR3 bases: TGCGCCAGCAGCCGCCAGGACTTGACAGATACGCAGTATTTT.

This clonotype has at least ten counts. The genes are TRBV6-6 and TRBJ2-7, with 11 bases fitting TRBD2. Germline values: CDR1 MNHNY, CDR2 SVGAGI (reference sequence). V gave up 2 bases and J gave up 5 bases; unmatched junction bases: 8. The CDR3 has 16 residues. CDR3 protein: CASSYSFLAGGDEQYF. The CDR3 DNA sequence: TGTGCCAGCAGTTACAGTTTTTTAGCGGGAGGGGACGAGCAGTACTTC.

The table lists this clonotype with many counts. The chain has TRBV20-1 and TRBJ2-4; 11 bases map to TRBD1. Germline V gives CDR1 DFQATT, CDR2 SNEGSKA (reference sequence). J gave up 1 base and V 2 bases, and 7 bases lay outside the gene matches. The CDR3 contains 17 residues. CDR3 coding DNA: TGCAGTGCTAGATCGCCCGGGGACAGGGGGGCCAAAAACATTCAGTACTTC. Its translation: CSARSPGDRGAKNIQYF.

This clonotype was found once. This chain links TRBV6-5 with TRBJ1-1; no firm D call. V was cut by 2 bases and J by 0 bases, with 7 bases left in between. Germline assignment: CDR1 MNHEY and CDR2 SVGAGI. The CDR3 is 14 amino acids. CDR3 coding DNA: TGTGCCAGCAGTTACGTGGGAGTGAACACTGAAGCTTTCTTT. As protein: CASSYVGVNTEAFF.

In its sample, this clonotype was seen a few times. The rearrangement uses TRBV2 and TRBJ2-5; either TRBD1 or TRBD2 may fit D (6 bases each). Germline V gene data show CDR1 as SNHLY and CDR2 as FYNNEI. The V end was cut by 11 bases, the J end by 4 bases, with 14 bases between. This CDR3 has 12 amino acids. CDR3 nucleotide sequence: TGTGCCGGCCTCGGGGGCGGAGAGACCCAGTACTTC. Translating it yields CAGLGGGETQYF.

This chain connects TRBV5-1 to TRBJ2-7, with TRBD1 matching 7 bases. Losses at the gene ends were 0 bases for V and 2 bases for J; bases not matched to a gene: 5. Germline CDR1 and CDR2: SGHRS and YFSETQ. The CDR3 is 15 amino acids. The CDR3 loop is CASSLEEGGAYEQYF. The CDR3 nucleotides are TGCGCCAGCAGCTTGGAGGAAGGGGGCGCCTACGAGCAGTACTTC.

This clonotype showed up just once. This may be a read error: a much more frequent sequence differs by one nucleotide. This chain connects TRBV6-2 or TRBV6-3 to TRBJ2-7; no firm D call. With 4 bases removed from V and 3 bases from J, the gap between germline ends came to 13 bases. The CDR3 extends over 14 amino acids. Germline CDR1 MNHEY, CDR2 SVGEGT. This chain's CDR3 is CASSSQKIYYEQYF. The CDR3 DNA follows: TGTGCCAGCAGTTCCCAAAAGATATACTACGAGCAGTACTTC.

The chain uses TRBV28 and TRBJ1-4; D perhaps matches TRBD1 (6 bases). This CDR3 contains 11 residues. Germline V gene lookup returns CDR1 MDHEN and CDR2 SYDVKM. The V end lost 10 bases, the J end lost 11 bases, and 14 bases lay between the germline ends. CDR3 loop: CATTDSFKLFF. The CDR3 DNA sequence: TGTGCCACTACGGACAGCTTCAAACTGTTTTTT.

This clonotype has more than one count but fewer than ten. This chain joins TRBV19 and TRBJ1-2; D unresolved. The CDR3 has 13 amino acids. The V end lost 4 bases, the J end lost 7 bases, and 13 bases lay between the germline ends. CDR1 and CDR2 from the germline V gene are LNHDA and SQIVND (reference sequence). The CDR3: CASSKGLESGYTF. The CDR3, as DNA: TGTGCCAGTAGTAAGGGTCTGGAGAGTGGCTACACCTTC. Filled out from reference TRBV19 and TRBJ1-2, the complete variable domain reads DGGITQSPKYLFRKEGQNVTLSCEQNLNHDAMYWYRQDPGQGLRLIYYSQIVNDFQKGDIAEGYSVSREKKESFPLTVTSAQKNPTAFYLCASSKGLESGYTFGSGTRLTVV.

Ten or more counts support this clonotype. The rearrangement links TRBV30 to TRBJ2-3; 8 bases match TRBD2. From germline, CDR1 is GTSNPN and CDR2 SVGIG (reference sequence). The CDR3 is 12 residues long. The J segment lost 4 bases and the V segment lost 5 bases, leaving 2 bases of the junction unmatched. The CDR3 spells CAWSAGADTQYF. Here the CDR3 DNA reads TGTGCCTGGTCAGCGGGAGCAGATACGCAGTATTTT.

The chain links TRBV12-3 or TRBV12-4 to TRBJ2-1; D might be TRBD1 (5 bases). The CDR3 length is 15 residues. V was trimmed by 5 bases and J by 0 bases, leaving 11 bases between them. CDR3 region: CASSRRQSSYNEQFF. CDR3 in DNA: TGTGCCAGCAGTAGGAGACAGAGCTCCTACAATGAGCAGTTCTTC.

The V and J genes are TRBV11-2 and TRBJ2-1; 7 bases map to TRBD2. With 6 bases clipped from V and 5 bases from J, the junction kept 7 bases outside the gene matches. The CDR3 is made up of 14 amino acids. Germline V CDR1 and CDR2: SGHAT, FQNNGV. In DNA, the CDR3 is TGTGCCAGCAGTCCGTACGGGGGGAACAATGAGCAGTTCTTC. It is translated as CASSPYGGNNEQFF.

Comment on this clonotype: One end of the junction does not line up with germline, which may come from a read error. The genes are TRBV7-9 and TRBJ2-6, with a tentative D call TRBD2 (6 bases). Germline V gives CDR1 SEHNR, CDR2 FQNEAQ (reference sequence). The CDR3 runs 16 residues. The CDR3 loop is CASSFRNTGGANVPTF. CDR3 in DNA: TGTGCCAGCAGCTTTAGGAATACAGGCGGGGCCAACGTCCCGACTTTC.

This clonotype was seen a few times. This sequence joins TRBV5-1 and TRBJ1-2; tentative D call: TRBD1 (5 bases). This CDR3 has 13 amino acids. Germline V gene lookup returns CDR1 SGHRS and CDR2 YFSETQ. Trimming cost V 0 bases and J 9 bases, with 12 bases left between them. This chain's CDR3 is CASSLAEGTSYTF. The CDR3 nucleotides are TGCGCCAGCAGCTTGGCCGAAGGGACTAGCTACACCTTC.

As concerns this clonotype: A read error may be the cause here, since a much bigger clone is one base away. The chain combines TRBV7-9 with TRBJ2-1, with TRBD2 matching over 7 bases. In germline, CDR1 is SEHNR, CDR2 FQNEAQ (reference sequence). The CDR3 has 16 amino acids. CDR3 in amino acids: CACQPPSGGIYSEQFF. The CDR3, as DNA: TGTGCGTGCCAGCCACCTAGCGGAGGAATATACAGTGAGCAGTTCTTC.